This T cell receptor (beta chain) appears in the sequencing data of a study of blood T cell repertoires in COVID-19. About the study: Samples representing acute and convalescent COVID-19 were sourced from the United States, Italy and Spain.

Original methodology: Reference gene primer amplification yielded estimated nucleated cell counts. Only in-frame clones appear in the TCRdb table, and some are missing; sequencing was by immunoSEQ multiplex PCR. The V and J calls and clone size were taken over from that table, and D and trimming were inferred from the DNA. This table holds some 320,000 clones, around 86% found once. The CDR3 is 15 residues long. V shed 5 bases, J shed 8 bases, and the junction held 10 bases outside the gene matches. Germline values: CDR1 SGHTA, CDR2 FQGNSA. In Cohort 3, a recovered donor had either two negative PCRs, clearance, or symptom resolution.

V gene TRBV7-2 combines with J gene TRBJ2-1, with 9 bases that match TRBD2. The TCR sequence derives from a man in his fifties or sixties who had recovered from COVID-19. The sample consisted of PBMCs or T cells enriched from blood (not recorded which). CDR3 sequence reads: CASSTTGTSYDEQFF. The CDR3 region has the DNA TGTGCCAGCAGCACCACCGGGACTAGCTATGATGAGCAGTTCTTC.